The sequence of this TCR beta chain was determined in a study of shared clonotypes between healthy human individuals. Sequencing was performed with immunoSEQ multiplex PCR; in TCRdb, only in-frame clones are kept and a portion is missing. The sample lists about 100,000 clones, almost 70% occurring once. Germline lookup yields CDR1 SGHRS and CDR2 YFSETQ. The CDR3 contains 17 residues. J was trimmed by 2 bases and V by 3 bases; bases with no gene match: 13. This receptor was obtained from a man under 40 in good health. Input material: memory CD8+ T cells sorted from blood. The subset denotes: CD45RO+ cells pooled with CCR7-negative TemRA cells. V and J are TRBV5-1 and TRBJ2-5, with 7 bases that match TRBD2. DNA of the CDR3: TGCGCCAGCAGCTGGGGCCGAATAGGGACTATACAAGAGACCCAGTACTTC. The encoded protein is CASSWGRIGTIQETQYF.